The subject of this entry is one TCR beta chain. Its antigen is unknown. This record belongs to a study of cytomegalovirus exposure and HLA in healthy donors. This CDR3 spans 16 amino acids. Germline lookup yields CDR1 MNHEY and CDR2 SVGAGI. Trimming removed 2 bases from V and 3 bases from J; junction bases left unmatched: 8. Primers for the PCR totalled 60 Vbeta and 13 Jbeta. Sequenced by immunoSEQ multiplex PCR; TCRdb stores in-frame clones only, minus some. The top ten hold around 4% of the sample, which has 95,000 to 150,000 clones, over 60% seen once. Study results and caveats: Follow-up analysis later connected one missense variant in DCLRE1C with trimming of TCR beta V- and J-genes. Most of the TCR beta V segments (in an earlier analysis) were productive either about 90% or about 30% of the time. There were 150 to 200 TCR beta chains listed as cytomegalovirus-associated.

The J gene is TRBJ2-5, the V gene TRBV6-5; 8 nucleotides align to TRBD1. Sequences were obtained from PBMCs. This receptor was identified in a human donor in good health. As DNA, the CDR3 is TGTGCCAGCAGTTACGGGGCCAGGGGGCCCAAAGAGACCCAGTACTTC. The encoded protein is CASSYGARGPKETQYF.